One and the same sample provided the 2 T cell receptor beta chains below, sequenced in a study of shared clonotypes between healthy human individuals. Selected positively for CCR7 and CD45RO-negative, naive CD8 cells excluded terminally differentiated effector memory CD45RA+ cells. This table comes from immunoSEQ multiplex PCR, and its TCRdb copy is limited to in-frame clones, with some not included. The data hold 1.5 million to 2.5 million clones, with 85% to 95% observed a single time. The sample comprised naive CD8+ T cells sorted from blood. Receptor source: a man in his late teens or twenties in good health.

As concerns this clone: The same CDR3 also results from other DNA sequences found in this sample. The chain recombines TRBV6-1 with TRBJ1-3; TRBD1 matches at 7 bases. V shed 2 bases and J 3 bases; nucleotides not matched to a gene: 4. Germline lookup yields CDR1 MNHNS and CDR2 SASEGT. CDR3 size: 15 residues. CDR3 DNA: TGTGCCAGCAGTGAAAGACAGGGTGGTGGAAACACCATATATTTT. Amino acid sequence: CASSERQGGGNTIYF.

The CDR3: CASSIRYSYEQYF. CDR3 bases: TGTGCCAGTAGTATCCGGTACTCCTACGAGCAGTACTTC. The chain links TRBV19 to TRBJ2-7; D is uncertain. The germline V gene encodes CDR1 LNHDA and CDR2 SQIVND (reference sequence). Between the trimmed V and J ends, which lost 3 bases and 0 bases, there was a span of 6 bases. The CDR3 totals 13 residues.